Listed below are T cell receptor beta chains from one sample, sequenced in a study of T cell responses to AZD1222 COVID-19 vaccine. Produced via immunoSEQ multiplex PCR; TCRdb's table is partial and in-frame only. The sample lists 140,000 or so clones; 75% to 90% were seen once. Specimen: peripheral blood, collected on day 0 of AZD1222 vaccination. These receptors were collected from an adult in good health. Both conserved end residues are trimmed from each CDR3.

v_call cdr3_aa
TRBV12-5 ASGWTGLAATGELF
TRBV18 ASSLGQLNTEAF
TRBV6-5 ARVGATNEKLF
TRBV29-1 SIRQDTDTQY
TRBV6-1 ASSETGATEAF
TRBV19 ASRANRGRGYT
TRBV5-1 ASSFFSGNPYEQY
TRBV9 ASSLGGTGDEQY
TRBV28 ASSPGTSLNTGELF
TRBV7-9 ASSPTPGPNPLEAF
TRBV28 ASSREAENTEAF
TRBV5-1 ASSLGSGRGQETQY
TRBV28 ASSSLNEQF
TRBV5-1 ASRAAVNPNTGELF
TRBV3-1/TRBV3-2 ASSQDTASGGPWTGELF
TRBV7-9 ASSPRQGWNTEAF
TRBV15 ATSRATRTDGNEQF
TRBV5-1 ASSQLGGGTNEKLF
TRBV3-1/TRBV3-2 ASSQQLPGTEAF
TRBV7-8 ASSLGTGNTIY
TRBV7-3 ASSSQLTGGVDTEAF
TRBV19 ASSPLKGPFHEQY
TRBV15 ATLSENQETQY
TRBV18 ASSTRDRTSNQPQH
TRBV7-2 ASSLARQGGYTIY
TRBV30 AWSVGGTTEAF
TRBV25-1 ASRGRKGAQPQH
TRBV5-1 ASSSPGQSYGYT
TRBV4-1 ASSQAFLWGLAKNIQY
TRBV7-9 ASSLARPGDTEAF
TRBV2 ASSTGQGGRNTEAF
TRBV2 ASNVIAGGPHEQY
TRBV15 ATSRALAGAYNEQF
TRBV20-1 SASGRMNTEAF
TRBV19 ASSPDRGLGETQY
TRBV28 ASNQGAAGANVLT
TRBV5-4 ASSKDRGDTQY
TRBV3-1/TRBV3-2 ASSHTGSGGFTGELF
TRBV27 ASSEQGLGNQPQH
TRBV6-5 ASSAVPGQGPEAF
TRBV7-9 ASSLNSGAETQY
TRBV5-1 ASRKGSWETQY
TRBV7-9 ASSARQGGNTEAF
TRBV9 ASSHRTYGYT
TRBV18 ASSPPAGRGNTEAF
TRBV2 ASILQGSEKLF
TRBV2 ASRRENTEAF
TRBV19 ASRSSGRSNTEAF
TRBV14 ASSQATGNPYNEQF
TRBV5-4 ASSLSRGTEAF
TRBV5-5 ASSPWTGLTEAF
TRBV11-2 ASSLSRWGDGYT
TRBV5-6 ASSLAGTVNGYT
TRBV18 ASSRGQTNTGELF
TRBV18 ASSPPTRGEGNQPQH